This T cell receptor beta chain was documented in a study of T cell responses to AZD1222 COVID-19 vaccine. This CDR3 region has 12 residues. Germline values: CDR1 SQVTM, CDR2 ANQGSEA. Libraries were prepared by immunoSEQ multiplex PCR; TCRdb keeps only in-frame clonotypes and omits some of them. The repertoire holds around 140,000 clones, with around 92% as singletons. Study-wide results and caveats: Baseline seropositives among AZD1222 recipients totaled only five or six.

A note on this clone: Antigen specificity is unknown. A junction boundary mismatches the germline segment, possibly from a read error.

The chain is built from TRBV29-1 and TRBJ1-1; TRBD1 aligns across 11 bases. The specimen comprised peripheral blood, sampled 28 days after the second AZD1222 dose. This TCR came from an adult who received the AZD1222 COVID-19 vaccine. Here the CDR3 reads CSFRGQGADAFF. DNA of the CDR3: TGCTCATTTAGAGGACAGGGGGCTGATGCTTTCTTT.